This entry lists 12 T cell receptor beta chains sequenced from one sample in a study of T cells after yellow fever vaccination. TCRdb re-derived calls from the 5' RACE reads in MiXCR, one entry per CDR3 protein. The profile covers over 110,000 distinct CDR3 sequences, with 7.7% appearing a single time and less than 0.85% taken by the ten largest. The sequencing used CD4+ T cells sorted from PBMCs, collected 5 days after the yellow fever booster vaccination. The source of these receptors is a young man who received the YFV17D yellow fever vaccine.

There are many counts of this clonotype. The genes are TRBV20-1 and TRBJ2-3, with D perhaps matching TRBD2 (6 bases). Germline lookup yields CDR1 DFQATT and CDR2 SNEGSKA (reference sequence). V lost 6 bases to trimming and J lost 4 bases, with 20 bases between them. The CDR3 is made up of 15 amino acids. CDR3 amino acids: CSATTGTSSSDTQYF. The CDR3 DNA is TGCAGTGCGACTACCGGTACTAGCTCGTCAGATACGCAGTATTTT.

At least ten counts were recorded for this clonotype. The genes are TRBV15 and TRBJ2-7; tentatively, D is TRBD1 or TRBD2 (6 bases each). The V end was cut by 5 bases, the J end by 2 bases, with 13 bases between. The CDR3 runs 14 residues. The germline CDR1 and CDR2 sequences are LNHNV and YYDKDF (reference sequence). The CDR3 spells CATSGGTYTYEQYF. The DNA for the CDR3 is TGTGCCACCAGCGGCGGGACATATACCTACGAGCAGTACTTC. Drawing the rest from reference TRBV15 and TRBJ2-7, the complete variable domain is DAMVIQNPRYQVTQFGKPVTLSCSQTLNHNVMYWYQQKSSQAPKLLFHYYDKDFNNEADTPDNFQSRRPNTSFCFLDIRSPGLGDTAMYLCATSGGTYTYEQYFGPGTRLTVT.

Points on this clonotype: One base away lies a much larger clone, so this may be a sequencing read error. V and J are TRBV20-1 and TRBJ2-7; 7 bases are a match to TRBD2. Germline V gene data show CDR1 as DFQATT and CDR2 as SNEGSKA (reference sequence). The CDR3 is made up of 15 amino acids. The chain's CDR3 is CSGRGPGAGHYEQYF. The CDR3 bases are TGCAGTGGTAGAGGGCCGGGAGCGGGGCACTACGAGCAGTACTTC.

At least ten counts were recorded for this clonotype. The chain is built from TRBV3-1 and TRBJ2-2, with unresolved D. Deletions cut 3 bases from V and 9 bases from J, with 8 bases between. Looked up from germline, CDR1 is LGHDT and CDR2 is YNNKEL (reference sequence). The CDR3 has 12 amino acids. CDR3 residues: CASSQGIRELFF. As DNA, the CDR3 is TGTGCCAGCAGCCAGGGTATTAGGGAGCTGTTTTTT.

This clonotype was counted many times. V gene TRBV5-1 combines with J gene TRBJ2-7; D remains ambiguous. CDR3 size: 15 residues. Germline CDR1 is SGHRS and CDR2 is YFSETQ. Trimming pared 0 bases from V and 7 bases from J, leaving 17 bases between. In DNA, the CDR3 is TGCGCCAGCAGCTTGGTCACTGCCCGGGTGACTGAGCAGTACTTC. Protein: CASSLVTARVTEQYF.

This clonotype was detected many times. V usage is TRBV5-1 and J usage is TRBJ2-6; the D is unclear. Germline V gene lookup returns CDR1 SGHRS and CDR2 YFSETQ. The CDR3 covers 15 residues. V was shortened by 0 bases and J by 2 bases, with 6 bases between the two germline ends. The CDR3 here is CASSLVVPGANVLTF. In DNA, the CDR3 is TGCGCCAGCAGCTTGGTGGTGCCTGGGGCCAACGTCCTGACTTTC.

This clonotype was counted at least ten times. The chain's CDR3 is CASSLWGLYTDTQYF. CDR3 nucleotides: TGTGCCAGCAGCTTATGGGGACTCTACACAGATACGCAGTATTTT. J is TRBJ2-3 and V is TRBV7-3, with D tentatively TRBD2 (6 bases). Looked up from germline, CDR1 is SGHTA and CDR2 is FQGTGA. V gave up 2 bases and J gave up 2 bases, with 11 bases separating them. The CDR3 covers 15 residues.

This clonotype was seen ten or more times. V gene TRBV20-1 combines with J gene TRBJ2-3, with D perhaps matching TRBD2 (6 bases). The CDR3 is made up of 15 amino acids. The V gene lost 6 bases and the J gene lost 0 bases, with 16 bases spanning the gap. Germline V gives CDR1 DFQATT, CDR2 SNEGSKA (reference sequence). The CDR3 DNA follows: TGCAGTGCCACAAGACTAGGGATAAGCACAGATACGCAGTATTTT. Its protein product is CSATRLGISTDTQYF.

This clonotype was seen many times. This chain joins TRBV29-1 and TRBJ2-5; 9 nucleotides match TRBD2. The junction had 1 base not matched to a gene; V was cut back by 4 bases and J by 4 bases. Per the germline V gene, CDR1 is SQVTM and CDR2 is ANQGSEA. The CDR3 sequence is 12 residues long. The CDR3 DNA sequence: TGCAGCGTTGCTAGCGGGGTAGAGACCCAGTACTTC. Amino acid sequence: CSVASGVETQYF.

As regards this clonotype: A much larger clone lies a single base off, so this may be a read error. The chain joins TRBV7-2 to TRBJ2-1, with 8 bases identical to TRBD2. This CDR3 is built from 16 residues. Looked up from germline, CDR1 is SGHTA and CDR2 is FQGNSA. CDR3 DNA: TGTGCCCGCAGCTGGACCGGGACTAGGGGTATCAATGAGCAGTTCTTC. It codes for CARSWTGTRGINEQFF.

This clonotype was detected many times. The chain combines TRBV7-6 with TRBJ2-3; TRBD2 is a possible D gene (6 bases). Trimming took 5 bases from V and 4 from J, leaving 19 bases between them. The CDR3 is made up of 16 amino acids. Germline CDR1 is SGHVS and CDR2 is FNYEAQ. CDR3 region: CASSPRRAGSADTQYF. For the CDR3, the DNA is TGTGCCAGCAGCCCCCGTCGTGCGGGAAGCGCAGATACGCAGTATTTT.

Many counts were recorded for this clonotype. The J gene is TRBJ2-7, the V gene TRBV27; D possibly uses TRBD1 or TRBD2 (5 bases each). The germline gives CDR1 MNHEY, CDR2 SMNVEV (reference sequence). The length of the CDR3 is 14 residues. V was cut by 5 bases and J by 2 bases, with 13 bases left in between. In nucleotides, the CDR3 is TGTGCCAGCAGTCACCGGGACGGAGCCTACGAGCAGTACTTC. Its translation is CASSHRDGAYEQYF.